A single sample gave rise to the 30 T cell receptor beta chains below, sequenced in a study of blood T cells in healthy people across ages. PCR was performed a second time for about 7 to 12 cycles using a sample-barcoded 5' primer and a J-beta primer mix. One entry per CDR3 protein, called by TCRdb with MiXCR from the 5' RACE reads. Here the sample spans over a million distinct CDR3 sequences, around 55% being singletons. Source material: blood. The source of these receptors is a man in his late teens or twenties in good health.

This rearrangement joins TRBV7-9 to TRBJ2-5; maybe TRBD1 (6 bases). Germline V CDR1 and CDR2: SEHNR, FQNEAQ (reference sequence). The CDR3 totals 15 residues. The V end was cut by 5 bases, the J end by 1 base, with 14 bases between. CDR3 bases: TGTGCCAGCAGCCAAATACAGGGTATCCAAGAGACCCAGTACTTC. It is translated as CASSQIQGIQETQYF.

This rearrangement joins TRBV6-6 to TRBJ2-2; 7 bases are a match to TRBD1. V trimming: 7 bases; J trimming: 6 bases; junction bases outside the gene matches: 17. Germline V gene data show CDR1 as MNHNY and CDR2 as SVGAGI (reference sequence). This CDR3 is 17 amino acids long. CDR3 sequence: CASNLSGQEGAAGELFF. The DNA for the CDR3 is TGTGCCAGCAATTTGTCCGGACAGGAAGGGGCGGCCGGGGAGCTGTTTTTT.

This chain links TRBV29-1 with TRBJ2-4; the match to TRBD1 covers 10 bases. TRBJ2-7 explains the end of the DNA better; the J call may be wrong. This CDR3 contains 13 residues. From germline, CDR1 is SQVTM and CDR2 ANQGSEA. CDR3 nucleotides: TGCAGCGTTGGGGACAGGGGAACCTACGAGCAGTACTTC. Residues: CSVGDRGTYEQYF.

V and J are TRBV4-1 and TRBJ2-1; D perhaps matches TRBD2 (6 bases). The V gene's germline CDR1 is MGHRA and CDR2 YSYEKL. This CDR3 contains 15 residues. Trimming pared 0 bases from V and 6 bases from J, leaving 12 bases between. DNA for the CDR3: TGCGCCAGCAGCCAAGAGCGGGCGACTAGCAATGAGCAGTTCTTC. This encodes CASSQERATSNEQFF.

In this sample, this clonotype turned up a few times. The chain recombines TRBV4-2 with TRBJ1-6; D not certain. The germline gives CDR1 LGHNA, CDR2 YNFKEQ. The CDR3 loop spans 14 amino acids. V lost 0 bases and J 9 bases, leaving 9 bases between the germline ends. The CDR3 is CASSQDRRVSPLHF. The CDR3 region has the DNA TGTGCCAGCAGCCAAGATCGTAGGGTTTCACCCCTCCACTTT.

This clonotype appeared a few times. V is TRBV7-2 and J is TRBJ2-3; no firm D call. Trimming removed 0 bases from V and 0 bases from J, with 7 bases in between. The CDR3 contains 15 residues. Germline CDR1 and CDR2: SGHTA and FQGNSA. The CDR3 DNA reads TGTGCCAGCAGCTTAGCGATGGTTAGCACAGATACGCAGTATTTT. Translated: CASSLAMVSTDTQYF.

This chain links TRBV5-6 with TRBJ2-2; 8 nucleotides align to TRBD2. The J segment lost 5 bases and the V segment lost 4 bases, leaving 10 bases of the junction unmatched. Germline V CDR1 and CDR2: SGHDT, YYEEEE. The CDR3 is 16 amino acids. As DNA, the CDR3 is TGTGCCAGCAGCCTCGGCGGGGGGCGAAAAACCGGGGAGCTGTTTTTT. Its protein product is CASSLGGGRKTGELFF.

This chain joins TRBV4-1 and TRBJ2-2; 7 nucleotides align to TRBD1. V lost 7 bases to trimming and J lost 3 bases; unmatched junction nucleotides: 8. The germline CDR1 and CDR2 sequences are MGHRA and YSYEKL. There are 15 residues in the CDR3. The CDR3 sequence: CASNLGQSHTGELFF. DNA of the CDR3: TGCGCCAGCAACCTGGGACAGTCTCACACCGGGGAGCTGTTTTTT.

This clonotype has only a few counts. CDR3 sequence reads: CASSYTGITDTQYF. DNA of the CDR3: TGTGCCAGCAGTTACACGGGGATCACAGATACGCAGTATTTT. The chain combines TRBV6-5 with TRBJ2-3, with D perhaps TRBD2 (5 bases). CDR3 length: 14 residues. Germline-derived CDR1 and CDR2 are MNHEY and SVGAGI. V gave up 2 bases and J gave up 2 bases, with 8 bases separating them.

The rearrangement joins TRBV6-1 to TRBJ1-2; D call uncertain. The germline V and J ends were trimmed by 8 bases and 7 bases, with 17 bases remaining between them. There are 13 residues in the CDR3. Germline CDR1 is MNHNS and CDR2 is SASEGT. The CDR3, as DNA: TGTGCCAGCTCCCAGGCCCGGACCGTTGGCTACACCTTC. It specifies CASSQARTVGYTF.

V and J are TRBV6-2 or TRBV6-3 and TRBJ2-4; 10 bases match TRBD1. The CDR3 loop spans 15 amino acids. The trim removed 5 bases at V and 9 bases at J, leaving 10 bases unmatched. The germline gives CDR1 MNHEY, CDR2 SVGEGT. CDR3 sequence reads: CASSETKDRGLIQYF. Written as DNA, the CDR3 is TGTGCCAGCAGTGAGACTAAAGACAGGGGGCTCATTCAGTACTTC.

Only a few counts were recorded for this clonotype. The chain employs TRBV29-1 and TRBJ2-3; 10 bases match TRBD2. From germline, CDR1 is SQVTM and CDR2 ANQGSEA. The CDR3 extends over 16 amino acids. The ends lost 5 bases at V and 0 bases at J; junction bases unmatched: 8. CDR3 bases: TGCAGCGTTCATCCGGGACTAGCGACTAGCACAGATACGCAGTATTTT. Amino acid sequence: CSVHPGLATSTDTQYF.

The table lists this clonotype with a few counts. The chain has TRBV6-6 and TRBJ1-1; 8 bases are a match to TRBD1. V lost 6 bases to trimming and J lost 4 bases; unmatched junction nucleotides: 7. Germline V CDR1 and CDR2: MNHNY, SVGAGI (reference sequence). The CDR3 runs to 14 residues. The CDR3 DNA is TGTGCCAGCAGCACCGGACAGGGTGTCACTGAAGCTTTCTTT. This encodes CASSTGQGVTEAFF.

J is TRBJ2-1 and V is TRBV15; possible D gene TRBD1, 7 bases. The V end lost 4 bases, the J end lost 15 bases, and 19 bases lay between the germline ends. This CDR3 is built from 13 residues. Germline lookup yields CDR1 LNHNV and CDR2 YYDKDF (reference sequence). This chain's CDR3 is CATSITGGTAGFF. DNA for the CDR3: TGTGCCACCAGCATCACGGGCGGGACAGCAGGGTTCTTC.

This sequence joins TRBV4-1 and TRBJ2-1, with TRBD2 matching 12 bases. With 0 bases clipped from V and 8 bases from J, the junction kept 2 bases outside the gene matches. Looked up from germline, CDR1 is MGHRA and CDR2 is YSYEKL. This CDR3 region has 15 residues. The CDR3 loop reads CASSQELAGGYEQFF. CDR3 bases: TGCGCCAGCAGCCAAGAGCTAGCGGGAGGGTATGAGCAGTTCTTC.

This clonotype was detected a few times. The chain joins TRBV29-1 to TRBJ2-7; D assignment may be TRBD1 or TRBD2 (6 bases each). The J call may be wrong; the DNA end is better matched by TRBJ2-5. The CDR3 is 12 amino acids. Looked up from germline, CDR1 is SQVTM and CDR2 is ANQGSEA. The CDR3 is CSVRWGAETQYF. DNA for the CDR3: TGCAGCGTTCGGTGGGGGGCAGAGACCCAGTACTTC.

As DNA, the CDR3 is TGTGCCAGCGCCGAGAGGGAGACCCAGTACTTC. This translates into CASAERETQYF. The genes are TRBV11-2 and TRBJ2-5, with D hard to call. Germline values: CDR1 SGHAT, CDR2 FQNNGV. The CDR3 consists of 11 residues. The ends were cut back, 8 bases at V and 5 bases at J, with 9 bases in the middle.

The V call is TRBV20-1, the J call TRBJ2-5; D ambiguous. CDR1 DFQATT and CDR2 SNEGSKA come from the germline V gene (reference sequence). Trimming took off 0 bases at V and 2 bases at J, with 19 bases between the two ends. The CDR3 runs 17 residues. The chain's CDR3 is CSARDFGKPQEQETQYF. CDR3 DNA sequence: TGCAGTGCTAGAGATTTCGGAAAACCCCAAGAACAAGAGACCCAGTACTTC.

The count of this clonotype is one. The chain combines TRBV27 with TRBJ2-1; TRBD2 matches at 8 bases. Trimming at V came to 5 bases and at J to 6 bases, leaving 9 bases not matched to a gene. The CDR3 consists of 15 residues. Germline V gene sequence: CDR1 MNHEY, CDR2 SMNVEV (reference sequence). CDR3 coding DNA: TGTGCCAGCAGTACCTCGGGACTAGGGTTCAATGAGCAGTTCTTC. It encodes CASSTSGLGFNEQFF.

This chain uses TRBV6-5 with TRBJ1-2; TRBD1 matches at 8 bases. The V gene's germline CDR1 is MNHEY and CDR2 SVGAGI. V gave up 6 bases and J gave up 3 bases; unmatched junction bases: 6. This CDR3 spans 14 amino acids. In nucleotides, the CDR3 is TGTGCCAGCAGGGAACAGGGGGGTTACTATGGCTACACCTTC. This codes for CASREQGGYYGYTF.

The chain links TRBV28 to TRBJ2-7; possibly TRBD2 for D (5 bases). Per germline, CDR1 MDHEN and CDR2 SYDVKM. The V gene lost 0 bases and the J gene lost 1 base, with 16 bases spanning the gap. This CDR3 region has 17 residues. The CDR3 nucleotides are TGTGCCAGCAGTTTATGGGGCCTGAGGGTGGAATCCTACGAGCAGTACTTC. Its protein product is CASSLWGLRVESYEQYF.

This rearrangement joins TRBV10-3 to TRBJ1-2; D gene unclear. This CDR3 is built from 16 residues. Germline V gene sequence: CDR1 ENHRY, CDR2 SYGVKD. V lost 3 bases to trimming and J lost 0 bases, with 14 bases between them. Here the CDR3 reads CAISDPAQSSNYGYTF. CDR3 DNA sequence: TGTGCCATCAGTGACCCCGCCCAATCCTCTAACTATGGCTACACCTTC.

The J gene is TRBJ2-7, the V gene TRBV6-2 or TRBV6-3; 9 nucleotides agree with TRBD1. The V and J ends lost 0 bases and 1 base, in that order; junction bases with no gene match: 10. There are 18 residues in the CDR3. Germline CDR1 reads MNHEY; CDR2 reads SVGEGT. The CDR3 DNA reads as TGTGCCAGCAGTTACTCGGGACGACAGGGGGTCCCATCCTACGAGCAGTACTTC. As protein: CASSYSGRQGVPSYEQYF.

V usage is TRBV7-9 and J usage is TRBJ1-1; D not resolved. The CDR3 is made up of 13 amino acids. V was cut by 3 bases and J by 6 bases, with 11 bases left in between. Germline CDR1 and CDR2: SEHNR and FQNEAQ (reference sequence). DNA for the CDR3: TGTGCCAGCAGCTTTGGAGAATCGGCTGAAGCTTTCTTT. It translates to CASSFGESAEAFF.

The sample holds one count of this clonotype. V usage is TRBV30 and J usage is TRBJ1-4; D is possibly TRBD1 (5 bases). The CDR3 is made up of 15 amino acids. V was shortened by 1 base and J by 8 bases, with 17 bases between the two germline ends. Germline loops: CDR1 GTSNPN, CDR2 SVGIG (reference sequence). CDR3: CAWSGDSLYWEKLFF. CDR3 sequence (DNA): TGTGCCTGGAGTGGAGACAGCCTGTATTGGGAAAAACTGTTTTTT.

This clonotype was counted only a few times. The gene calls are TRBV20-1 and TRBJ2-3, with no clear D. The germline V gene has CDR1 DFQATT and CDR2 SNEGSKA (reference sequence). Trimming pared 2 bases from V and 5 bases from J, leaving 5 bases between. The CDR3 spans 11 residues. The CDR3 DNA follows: TGCAGTGCTAGATTCGAAGATACGCAGTATTTT. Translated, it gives CSARFEDTQYF.

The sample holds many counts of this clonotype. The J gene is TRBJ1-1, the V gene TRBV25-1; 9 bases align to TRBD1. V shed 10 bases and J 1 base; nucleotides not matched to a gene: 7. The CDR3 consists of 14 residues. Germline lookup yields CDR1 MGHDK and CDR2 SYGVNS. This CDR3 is CATAGTGRNTEAFF. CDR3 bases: TGTGCCACCGCGGGGACAGGGAGGAACACTGAAGCTTTCTTT.

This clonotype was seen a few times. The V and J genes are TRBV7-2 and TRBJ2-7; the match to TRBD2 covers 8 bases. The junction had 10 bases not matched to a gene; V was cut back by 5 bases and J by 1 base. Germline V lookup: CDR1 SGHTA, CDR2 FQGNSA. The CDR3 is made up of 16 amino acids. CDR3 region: CASSLDGLALSYEQYF. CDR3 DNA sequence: TGTGCCAGCAGCCTAGACGGACTAGCCCTTTCCTACGAGCAGTACTTC.

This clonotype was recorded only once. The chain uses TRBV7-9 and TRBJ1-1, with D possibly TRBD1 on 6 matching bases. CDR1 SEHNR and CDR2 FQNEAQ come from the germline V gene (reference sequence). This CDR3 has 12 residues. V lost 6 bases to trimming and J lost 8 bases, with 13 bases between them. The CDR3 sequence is CASRQGLLEAFF. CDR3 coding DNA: TGTGCCAGCAGACAGGGACTTTTGGAAGCTTTCTTT.

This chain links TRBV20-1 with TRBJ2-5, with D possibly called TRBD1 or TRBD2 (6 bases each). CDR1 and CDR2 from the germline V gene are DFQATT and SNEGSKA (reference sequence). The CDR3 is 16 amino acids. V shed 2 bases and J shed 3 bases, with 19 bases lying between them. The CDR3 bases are TGCAGTGCTAGATACCTGAGAGGGGGGCGCGAAGAGACCCAGTACTTC. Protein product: CSARYLRGGREETQYF.